This passage covers 16 T cell receptor beta chains from one sample sequenced in a study of cytomegalovirus exposure and HLA in healthy donors (dated by TCRdb to between 2016 and 2019). The library came from the immunoSEQ multiplex PCR assay. For the multiplex PCR, a mixture combining 60 forward primers for TCR Vbeta segments and 13 reverse primers for TCR Jbeta segments was used. The clones in this table, taken by TCRdb from immuneACCESS, are in-frame only. Not every clone is retained; where verified, under half of the shortfall comes from an unresolved V gene, and the cause of the rest is unknown. Recorded for this sample are 95,000 or so clones; 81% of them occurred a single time. Jointly, the top ten make up under 5.5% of the sample. Sequenced material: PBMCs. The origin of the receptors is a woman between 65 and 79 years old in good health and CMV-seropositive.

V usage is TRBV18 and J usage is TRBJ1-5, with D unresolved. Trimming stripped 3 bases from V and 3 bases from J, with 6 bases between. CDR3 length: 13 residues. Looked up from germline, CDR1 is KGHSH and CDR2 is LQKENI. CDR3 coding DNA: TGTGCCAGCTCACCGTACTCCAATCAGCCCCAGCATTTT. It yields the protein CASSPYSNQPQHF.

The gene calls are TRBV7-2 and TRBJ1-1, with D perhaps matching TRBD1 (5 bases). V was shortened by 5 bases and J by 7 bases, with 17 bases between the two germline ends. This CDR3 contains 14 residues. The germline gives CDR1 SGHTA, CDR2 FQGNSA. The CDR3 region has the DNA TGTGCCAGCAGCCCACGGGGGGAGTGGGGTGAAGCTTTCTTT. Residues: CASSPRGEWGEAFF.

The chain's CDR3 is CASSQGPTGFSYGYTF. The CDR3 bases are TGCGCCAGCAGCCAAGGCCCGACAGGATTCAGCTATGGCTACACCTTC. The gene calls are TRBV4-3 and TRBJ1-2, with D perhaps matching TRBD1 (6 bases). V dropped 1 base and J dropped 4 bases, with 16 bases sitting between them. The CDR3 is made up of 16 amino acids. Germline loops: CDR1 LGHNA, CDR2 YSLEER.

The CDR3 bases are TGTGCCAGCAGCAAGGGGGGGCTTGGCACCGGGGAGCTGTTTTTT. Amino acid sequence: CASSKGGLGTGELFF. V is TRBV6-1 and J is TRBJ2-2; possibly TRBD2 for D (7 bases). Germline V gene sequence: CDR1 MNHNS, CDR2 SASEGT. Trimming cost V 6 bases and J 4 bases, with 15 bases left between them. This CDR3 contains 15 residues.

This clone was recorded once. The chain employs TRBV28 and TRBJ2-1; D possibly corresponds to TRBD2 (5 bases). The V end was cut by 6 bases, the J end by 3 bases, with 15 bases between. Germline V gene sequence: CDR1 MDHEN, CDR2 SYDVKM. This CDR3 is built from 15 residues. The CDR3 DNA reads as TGTGCCAGCAGCCGGAGGCTAGCTAGCTACAATGAGCAGTTCTTC. Residues: CASSRRLASYNEQFF.

The chain links TRBV5-1 to TRBJ2-3; 8 positions agree with TRBD2. The V segment lost 3 bases and the J segment 2 bases; nucleotides outside the gene matches: 8. CDR3 size: 16 residues. CDR1 is SGHRS and CDR2 is YFSETQ in the germline V gene. CDR3 loop: CASSSLAGGNTDTQYF. Here the CDR3 DNA reads TGCGCCAGCAGCTCCCTTGCGGGAGGAAACACAGATACGCAGTATTTT.

The chain recombines TRBV27 with TRBJ2-7, with D maybe TRBD2 (5 bases). The length of the CDR3 is 14 residues. V dropped 8 bases and J dropped 0 bases, with 14 bases sitting between them. Germline assignment: CDR1 MNHEY and CDR2 SMNVEV (reference sequence). The CDR3 reads CASRTVYRSYEQYF. For the CDR3, the DNA is TGTGCCAGCCGGACTGTTTACCGCTCCTACGAGCAGTACTTC.

The table lists this clone with a few counts. V is TRBV5-6 and J is TRBJ1-2, with TRBD1 as a possible D gene (5 bases). The CDR3 loop spans 14 amino acids. Deletions cut 1 base from V and 4 bases from J, with 11 bases between. CDR1 is SGHDT and CDR2 is YYEEEE in the germline V gene. The CDR3 DNA reads as TGTGCCAGCAGCTTGACAGGAGACTCCTATGGCTACACCTTC. Translated: CASSLTGDSYGYTF.

This chain joins TRBV6-6 and TRBJ1-4; D remains ambiguous. The V end was cut by 0 bases, the J end by 0 bases, with 8 bases between. The germline CDR1 and CDR2 sequences are MNHNY and SVGAGI (reference sequence). This CDR3 is 16 amino acids long. In DNA form, the CDR3 reads TGTGCCAGCAGTTACTCAGGAACAGCAACTAATGAAAAACTGTTTTTT. Protein: CASSYSGTATNEKLFF.

V and J are TRBV5-1 and TRBJ1-1, with a weak D call TRBD1 (6 bases). Looked up from germline, CDR1 is SGHRS and CDR2 is YFSETQ. The CDR3 runs 13 residues. Trimming left V 3 bases short and J 4 bases short, with 10 bases between. CDR3 sequence (DNA): TGCGCCAGCAGCTCACAGGGTGGCACTGAAGCTTTCTTT. This encodes CASSSQGGTEAFF.

This clone has more than one count but fewer than ten. This rearrangement joins TRBV6-6 to TRBJ2-5, with D possibly TRBD2 on 6 matching bases. The closer fit of TRBJ2-7 to the DNA end suggests the J call may be wrong. The CDR3 has 12 residues. Germline CDR1 is MNHNY and CDR2 is SVGAGI (reference sequence). CDR3 residues: CASCVGGNEQYF. In nucleotides, the CDR3 is TGTGCCAGCTGCGTTGGGGGGAACGAGCAGTACTTC.

The rearrangement links TRBV5-4 to TRBJ2-7; perhaps TRBD2 as D (7 bases). Per germline, CDR1 SGHNT and CDR2 YYREEE (reference sequence). CDR3 length: 15 residues. The V end was cut by 4 bases, the J end by 6 bases, with 20 bases between. CDR3 region: CASSLPGRGVFEQYF. For the CDR3, the DNA is TGTGCCAGCAGCCTCCCGGGGAGGGGGGTCTTCGAGCAGTACTTC.

The rearrangement uses TRBV2 and TRBJ1-5; TRBD1 is a possible D gene (5 bases). This CDR3 comprises 14 residues. Trimming removed 8 bases at V and 0 bases at J, with 11 bases between. CDR1 and CDR2 (germline): SNHLY, FYNNEI. CDR3 region: CASSDINSNQPQHF. CDR3 sequence (DNA): TGTGCCAGCTCGGACATTAATAGCAATCAGCCCCAGCATTTT.

Here the CDR3 DNA reads TGTGCCAGCAGCTCAAGACAGGTCCCCGGGGAGCTGTTTTTT. Its translation: CASSSRQVPGELFF. The V gene is TRBV7-2, the J gene TRBJ2-2; the D gene is possibly TRBD1 (6 bases). Per the germline V gene, CDR1 is SGHTA and CDR2 is FQGNSA. Trimming pared 4 bases from V and 6 bases from J, leaving 12 bases between. This CDR3 comprises 14 residues. Variable domain in full (rest from reference TRBV7-2 and TRBJ2-2): GAGVSQSPSNKVTEKGKDVELRCDPISGHTALYWYRQSLGQGLEFLIYFQGNSAPDKSGLPSDRFSAERTGGSVSTLTIQRTQQEDSAVYLCASSSRQVPGELFFGEGSRLTVL.

This chain links TRBV7-8 with TRBJ1-1, with 9 bases aligning to TRBD1. Germline-derived CDR1 and CDR2 are SGHVS and FQNEAQ. V gave up 8 bases and J gave up 1 base; unmatched junction bases: 8. The CDR3 contains 15 residues. The CDR3 loop is CASRGTGQTNTEAFF. In DNA form, the CDR3 reads TGTGCCAGCCGAGGGACAGGGCAGACGAACACTGAAGCTTTCTTT. The whole variable domain, remainder taken from reference TRBV7-8 and TRBJ1-1, is GAGVSQSPRYKVAKRGQDVALRCDPISGHVSLFWYQQALGQGPEFLTYFQNEAQLDKSGLPSDRFFAERPEGSVSTLKIQRTQQEDSAVYLCASRGTGQTNTEAFFGQGTRLTVV.

Worth noting for this clone: One end of the junction is discordant with germline, which a read error may explain. The chain combines TRBV5-1 with TRBJ2-1; TRBD2 matches at 7 bases. Per the germline V gene, CDR1 is SGHRS and CDR2 is YFSETQ. The length of the CDR3 is 15 residues. CDR3 in amino acids: CASSLATSSHNEQFF. The DNA of the CDR3 is TGCGCCAGCAGCTTGGCGACTAGCTCCCACAATGAGCAGTTCTTC.